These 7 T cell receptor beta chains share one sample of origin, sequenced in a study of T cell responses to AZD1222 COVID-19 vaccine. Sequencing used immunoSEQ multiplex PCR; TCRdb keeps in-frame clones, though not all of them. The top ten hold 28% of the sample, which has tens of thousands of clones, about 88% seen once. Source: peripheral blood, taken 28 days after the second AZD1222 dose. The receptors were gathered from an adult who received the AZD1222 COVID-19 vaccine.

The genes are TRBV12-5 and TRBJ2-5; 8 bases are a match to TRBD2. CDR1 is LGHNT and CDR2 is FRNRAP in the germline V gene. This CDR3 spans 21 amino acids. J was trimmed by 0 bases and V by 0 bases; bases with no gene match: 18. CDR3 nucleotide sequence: TGTGCTAGTGGTTTGGTACATCGGCTAGCGGGCCCTGTTTACAACCAAGAGACCCAGTACTTC. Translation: CASGLVHRLAGPVYNQETQYF.

DNA of the CDR3: TGTGCCAGCAGCTTGGTTAGCGGCACCGGGGAGCTGTTTTTT. It yields the protein CASSLVSGTGELFF. The chain has TRBV5-6 and TRBJ2-2; perhaps TRBD2 as D (6 bases). Germline V gives CDR1 SGHDT, CDR2 YYEEEE. V was pared by 0 bases and J by 4 bases, with 7 bases between. The CDR3 length is 14 residues.

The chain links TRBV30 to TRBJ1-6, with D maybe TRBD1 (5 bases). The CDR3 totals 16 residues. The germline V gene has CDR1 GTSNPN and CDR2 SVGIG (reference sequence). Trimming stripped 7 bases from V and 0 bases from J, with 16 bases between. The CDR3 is CAYRRGGSSYNSPLHF. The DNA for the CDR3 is TGTGCCTATCGAAGGGGTGGGAGCTCCTATAATTCACCCCTCCACTTT.

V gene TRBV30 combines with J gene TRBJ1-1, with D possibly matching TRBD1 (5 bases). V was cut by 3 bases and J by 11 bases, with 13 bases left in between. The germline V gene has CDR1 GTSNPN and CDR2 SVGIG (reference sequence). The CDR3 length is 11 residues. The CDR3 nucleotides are TGTGCCTGGAGCCTTGGGGGATGGGCTTTCTTT. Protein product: CAWSLGGWAFF.

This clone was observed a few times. The CDR3: CASSPASYEQYF. The CDR3 DNA reads as TGTGCCAGCAGCCCCGCGTCCTACGAGCAGTACTTC. The J gene is TRBJ2-7, the V gene TRBV7-2; D is uncertain. The V gene's germline CDR1 is SGHTA and CDR2 FQGNSA. V was clipped by 5 bases and J by 1 base, with 6 bases between them. The CDR3 runs to 12 residues.

The CDR3 bases are TGCGCCAGCAGCTTGGCCGACGGAGCCTACGAGCAGTACTTC. As protein: CASSLADGAYEQYF. The chain couples TRBV5-1 to TRBJ2-7; D gene unclear. CDR1 is SGHRS, CDR2 YFSETQ, per germline. This CDR3 contains 14 residues. V was shortened by 0 bases and J by 2 bases, with 9 bases between the two germline ends. Variable domain in full (rest from reference TRBV5-1 and TRBJ2-7): KAGVTQTPRYLIKTRGQQVTLSCSPISGHRSVSWYQQTPGQGLQFLFEYFSETQRNKGNFPGRFSGRQFSNSRSEMNVSTLELGDSALYLCASSLADGAYEQYFGPGTRLTVT.

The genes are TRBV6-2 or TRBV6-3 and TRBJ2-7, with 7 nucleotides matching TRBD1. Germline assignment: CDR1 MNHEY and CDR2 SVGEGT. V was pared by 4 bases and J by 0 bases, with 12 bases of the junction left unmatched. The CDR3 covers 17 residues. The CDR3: CASSSPPGGQGSYEQYF. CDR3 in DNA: TGTGCCAGCAGTTCGCCCCCAGGGGGACAAGGCTCCTACGAGCAGTACTTC.